A selection of T cell receptor beta chains follows, all from one sample in a study of cytomegalovirus exposure and HLA in healthy donors. TCRdb's table, derived via immunoSEQ multiplex PCR, lists solely in-frame clones and lacks some. The top ten hold 1% to 1.5% of the sample, which has about 150,000 clones, 65% to 85% seen once. Material for sequencing was PBMCs. These receptors all come from a man in his fifties or sixties in good health and CMV-seropositive. Each CDR3 is given with its conserved first and last residue. D genes are given only for firm matches. Size values are once, few and many counts, or a class for expanded clones, and some rows have none.

>NA|TRBJ1-4|14|TRBV6-1|NA
TGTGCCAGCAGGGGAACCGGGGAGGTCGGAAAACTGTTTTTT
CASRGTGEVGKLFF
>TRBD2|TRBJ2-5|17|TRBV28|NA
TGTGCCAGCAGCCGCCAGACCGGGACTAGCGGGAAAGAGACCCAGTACTTC
CASSRQTGTSGKETQYF
>TRBD1|TRBJ1-1|15|TRBV6-5|NA
TGTGCCAGCACTAGACAGGGGCCGATGAACACTGAAGCTTTCTTT
CASTRQGPMNTEAFF
>TRBD2|TRBJ2-1|16|TRBV6-1|NA
TGTGCCAGCAGTGAAGCAGCTAGCGGGAGTTACAATGAGCAGTTCTTC
CASSEAASGSYNEQFF
>NA|TRBJ2-7|14|TRBV5-1|NA
TGCGCCAGCAGCGGAGGGGGGGCGGCCTACGAGCAGTACTTC
CASSGGGAAYEQYF
>TRBD1|TRBJ1-5|14|TRBV7-9|few
TGTGCCAGCAGCTTAGCCCAGGGGGGAGGGCCCCAGCATTTT
CASSLAQGGGPQHF
>TRBD2|TRBJ2-7|16|TRBV5-1|NA
TGCGCCAGCAGCTTGGGGAGTAGCGGGTCCCCCTACGAGCAGTACTTC
CASSLGSSGSPYEQYF
>TRBD2|TRBJ2-2|16|TRBV27|NA
TGTGCCAGCAGCTTTGCGGGGGGGCCTAACACCGGGGAGCTGTTTTTT
CASSFAGGPNTGELFF
>TRBD1|TRBJ2-1|14|TRBV7-2|NA
TGTGCCAGCAGCTTGACAGGGCCTGCAAATGAGCAGTTCTTC
CASSLTGPANEQFF
>TRBD1|TRBJ1-2|14|TRBV5-1|NA
TGCGCCAGCAGCCCGACAGGGTCCGTCTATGGCTACACCTTC
CASSPTGSVYGYTF
>NA|TRBJ2-1|15|TRBV9|NA
TGTGCCAGCAGCGTAGTCGGGAGTAACTACAATGAGCAGTTCTTC
CASSVVGSNYNEQFF
>NA|TRBJ2-5|14|TRBV9|NA
TGTGCCAGCAGCCAGGTGGCGGGGGCAGCCACCCAGTACTTC
CASSQVAGAATQYF
>NA|TRBJ1-4|14|TRBV30|NA
TGTGCCTGGAACCGGAGACAGCCGAATGAAAAACTGTTTTTT
CAWNRRQPNEKLFF
>NA|TRBJ2-3|11|TRBV5-1|NA
TGCGCCAGCAGCTTGGCTGATACGCAGTATTTT
CASSLADTQYF
>TRBD2|TRBJ2-3|19|TRBV7-9|NA
TGTGCCAGCAGCTTATTTCCGGTGACTAGCGGGGTCCCTACAGATACGCAGTATTTT
CASSLFPVTSGVPTDTQYF
>NA|TRBJ2-1|14|TRBV5-1|NA
TGCGCCAGCAGCCCCGCCACGGGCGGGAATGAGCAGTTCTTC
CASSPATGGNEQFF
>TRBD2|TRBJ2-3|15|TRBV18|once
TGTGCCAGCTCACTACCGGGACTAGGCACAGATACGCAGTATTTT
CASSLPGLGTDTQYF
>TRBD2|TRBJ2-2|18|TRBV5-6|once
TGTGCCAGCAGCTTGAACCCCTATAGCGGGAGGGACACCGGGGAGCTGTTTTTT
CASSLNPYSGRDTGELFF
>TRBD1|TRBJ1-5|14|TRBV30|NA
TGTGCCTGGAGTTCGGGACAGCCCAATCAGCCCCAGCATTTT
CAWSSGQPNQPQHF
>TRBD1|TRBJ1-6|16|TRBV5-1|NA
TGCGCCAGCAGCCTCACCGCGACAGGGGTTAATTCACCCCTCCACTTT
CASSLTATGVNSPLHF
>TRBD1|TRBJ1-1|13|TRBV6-5|NA
TGTGCCAGCACCCACAGGGGGAGCACTGAAGCTTTCTTT
CASTHRGSTEAFF
>NA|TRBJ2-1|14|TRBV15|NA
TGTGCCACCAGCAGAGATCACGGGGTGGATGAGCAGTTCTTC
CATSRDHGVDEQFF
>NA|TRBJ1-4|14|TRBV28|NA
TGTGCCAGCAGTTTGGGGGGAGTTCGGGAAAAACTGTTTTTT
CASSLGGVREKLFF
>TRBD1|TRBJ2-7|14|TRBV5-1|NA
TGCGCCAGCAGCCCCCGGGACAGGCTCTACGAGCAGTACTTC
CASSPRDRLYEQYF
>NA|TRBJ1-1|12|TRBV19|NA
TGTGCCAGTAGTTCCGACATCACTGAAGCTTTCTTT
CASSSDITEAFF
>NA|TRBJ2-6|18|TRBV11-1|few
TGTGCCAGCAGCCCCAACAGGATTCGATACTCTGGGGCCAACGTCCTGACTTTC
CASSPNRIRYSGANVLTF
>NA|TRBJ2-6|17|TRBV7-8|NA
TGTGCCAGCAGCTTAGTTCTAGCGAGCTCTGGGGCCAACGTCCTGACTTTC
CASSLVLASSGANVLTF
>TRBD1|TRBJ1-1|15|TRBV7-3|once
TGTGCCAGCAGCCGAAGGGGACAGGGGATCGCTGAAGCTTTCTTT
CASSRRGQGIAEAFF
>TRBD1|TRBJ1-1|13|TRBV29-1|NA
TGCAGCACCCCCGGGACAGGGAACACTGAAGCTTTCTTT
CSTPGTGNTEAFF
>NA|TRBJ2-2|18|TRBV25-1|NA
TGTGCCAGCAGTGACCTACTAGCGGACAGGGGAAACACCGGGGAGCTGTTTTTT
CASSDLLADRGNTGELFF
>NA|TRBJ1-5|14|TRBV2|NA
TGTGCCAGCGGACGCCAGGGAAGCAATCAGCCCCAGCATTTT
CASGRQGSNQPQHF
>TRBD2|TRBJ2-3|14|TRBV2|once
TGTGCCAGCAGTGCGGGGGGGTCTCAAGATACGCAGTATTTT
CASSAGGSQDTQYF
>TRBD1|TRBJ2-7|15|TRBV29-1|NA
TGCAGCGTCGGATATTGGACAGGGGCCTCCTACGAGCAGTACTTC
CSVGYWTGASYEQYF
>TRBD1|TRBJ2-5|14|TRBV5-1|NA
TGCGCCAGCAGCCCACAGGGGGCTGGGGAGACCCAGTACTTC
CASSPQGAGETQYF
>TRBD2|TRBJ2-1|15|TRBV11-2|NA
TGTGCCAGCAGCGGACTAGCGGGTAGGGGGAATGGGCAGTTCTTC
CASSGLAGRGNGQFF
>TRBD2|TRBJ2-5|16|TRBV7-3|once
TGTGCCAGCAGCCCGGGGGTTAGCGGGAGATTAGAGACCCAGTACTTC
CASSPGVSGRLETQYF
>NA|TRBJ1-1|13|TRBV6-1|NA
TGTGCCAGCAGCTTAACAGGGAACACTGAAGCTTTCTTT
CASSLTGNTEAFF
>TRBD1|TRBJ2-3|15|TRBV19|NA
TGTGCCAGTAGTATAAGACAGGGGGCTACAGATACGCAGTATTTT
CASSIRQGATDTQYF
>TRBD2|TRBJ2-3|18|TRBV14|NA
TGTGCCAGCAGCCCCTCCTTGGGACTAGCGGGACTCACAGATACGCAGTATTTT
CASSPSLGLAGLTDTQYF
>TRBD1|TRBJ1-4|15|TRBV18|once
TGTGCCAGCTCACCTGTTGGGACAGGGGGTGAAAAACTGTTTTTT
CASSPVGTGGEKLFF
>NA|TRBJ2-2|13|TRBV9|NA
TGTGCCAGCAGCGAGGGGGACACCGGGGAGCTGTTTTTT
CASSEGDTGELFF
>TRBD1|TRBJ2-7|15|TRBV7-9|NA
TGTGCCAGCAGCCGACAGGGGGGCCCCTCATACGAGCAGTACTTC
CASSRQGGPSYEQYF
>TRBD1|TRBJ2-7|14|TRBV9|once
TGTGCCAGCAGCGCACAGGGGGCTGTGGACGAGCAGTACTTC
CASSAQGAVDEQYF
>TRBD1|TRBJ1-2|13|TRBV7-3|NA
TGTGCCAGCAGCTATCAGGGGGCGAGGGGCTACACCTTC
CASSYQGARGYTF
>TRBD1|TRBJ1-6|14|TRBV2|NA
TGTGCCAGCAGCCCCGACAGGGGGCAGTCACCCCTCCACTTT
CASSPDRGQSPLHF
>TRBD2|TRBJ2-5|14|TRBV5-5|many
TGTGCCAGCAACCAACCGGGGGGTGGAGAGACCCAGTACTTC
CASNQPGGGETQYF
>TRBD2|TRBJ2-3|15|TRBV29-1|NA
TGCAGCGTTGACAGGCTAGCGGGGAGCACAGATACGCAGTATTTT
CSVDRLAGSTDTQYF
>NA|TRBJ2-5|15|TRBV5-1|NA
TGCGCCAGCAGCTCTGGTGGGGCGGGACAAGAGACCCAGTACTTC
CASSSGGAGQETQYF
>NA|TRBJ2-7|10|TRBV20-1|NA
TGCAGTGCACAGGACTACGAGCAGTACTTC
CSAQDYEQYF
>NA|TRBJ2-1|15|TRBV11-3|NA
TGTGCCAGCAGCTTAATGGGAGACTCCTACAATGAGCAGTTCTTC
CASSLMGDSYNEQFF
>TRBD2|TRBJ2-3|18|TRBV7-8|NA
TGTGCCAGCAGCTTATCTCCTACTAGCGGTACTAGCACAGATACGCAGTATTTT
CASSLSPTSGTSTDTQYF
>TRBD2|TRBJ2-1|16|TRBV2|NA
TGTGCCAGCAGTCCCCAAATTAGCGGGAGGTACAATGAGCAGTTCTTC
CASSPQISGRYNEQFF